Below, one T cell receptor (beta chain) is given with its context. This CDR3 is built from 13 residues. Germline assignment: CDR1 LGHNA and CDR2 YNFKEQ. Trimming removed 3 bases from V and 8 bases from J, with 11 bases in between. The table came from immunoSEQ multiplex PCR; TCRdb's copy has only in-frame clones and leaves some out. Among roughly 99,000 clones listed, 92% were seen once. The source of the sample is a study of T cell changes during pregnancy in multiple sclerosis. The starting material was peripheral blood, obtained after pregnancy. This receptor was identified in a female donor in good health, enrolled as a control in a pregnancy study. The rearrangement joins TRBV4-2 to TRBJ2-1, with D maybe TRBD2 (5 bases). The CDR3 reads CASSHRIGDEQFF. Written as DNA, the CDR3 is TGTGCCAGCAGCCACCGCATCGGGGATGAGCAGTTCTTC.